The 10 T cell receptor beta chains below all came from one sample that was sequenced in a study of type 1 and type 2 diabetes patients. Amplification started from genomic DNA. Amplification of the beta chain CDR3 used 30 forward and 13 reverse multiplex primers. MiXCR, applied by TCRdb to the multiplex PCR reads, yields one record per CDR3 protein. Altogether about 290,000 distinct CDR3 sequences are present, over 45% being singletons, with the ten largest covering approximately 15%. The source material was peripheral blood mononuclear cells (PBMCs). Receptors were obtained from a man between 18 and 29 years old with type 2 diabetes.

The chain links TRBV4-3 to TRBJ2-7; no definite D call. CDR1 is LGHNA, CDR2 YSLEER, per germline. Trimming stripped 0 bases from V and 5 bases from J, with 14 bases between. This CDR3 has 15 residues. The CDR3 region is CASSQDSDGRDEQYF. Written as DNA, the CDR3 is TGCGCCAGCAGCCAAGATAGTGATGGTCGTGACGAGCAGTACTTC.

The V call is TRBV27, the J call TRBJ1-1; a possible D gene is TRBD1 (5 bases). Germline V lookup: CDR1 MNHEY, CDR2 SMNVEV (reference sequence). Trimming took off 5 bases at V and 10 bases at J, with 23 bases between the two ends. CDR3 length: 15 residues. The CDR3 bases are TGTGCCAGCAGTACCTCCAGGGACGTACCCTTGGTAGCTTTCTTT. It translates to CASSTSRDVPLVAFF.

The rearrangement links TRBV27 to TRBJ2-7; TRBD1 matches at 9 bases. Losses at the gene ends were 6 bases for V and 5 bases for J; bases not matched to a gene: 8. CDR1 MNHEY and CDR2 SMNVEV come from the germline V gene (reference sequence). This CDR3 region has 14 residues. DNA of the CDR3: TGTGCCAGCAGCTATGAACAGGGGGCACACGAGCAGTACTTC. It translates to CASSYEQGAHEQYF.

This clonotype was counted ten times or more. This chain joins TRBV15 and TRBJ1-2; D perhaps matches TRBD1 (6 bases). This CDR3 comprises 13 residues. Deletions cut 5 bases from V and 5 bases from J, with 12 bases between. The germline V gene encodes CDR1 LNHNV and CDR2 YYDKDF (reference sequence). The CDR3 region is CATSPTGTYGYTF. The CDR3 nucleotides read TGTGCCACCAGCCCTACAGGGACATATGGCTACACCTTC.

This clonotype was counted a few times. The CDR3 bases are TGTGCCAGCAGCCCACACGGGATGATTTACAATGAGCAGTTCTTC. Translating it yields CASSPHGMIYNEQFF. The rearrangement joins TRBV7-3 to TRBJ2-1; possibly TRBD2 for D (5 bases). V was shortened by 5 bases and J by 4 bases, with 15 bases between the two germline ends. This CDR3 comprises 15 residues. From germline, CDR1 is SGHTA and CDR2 FQGTGA.

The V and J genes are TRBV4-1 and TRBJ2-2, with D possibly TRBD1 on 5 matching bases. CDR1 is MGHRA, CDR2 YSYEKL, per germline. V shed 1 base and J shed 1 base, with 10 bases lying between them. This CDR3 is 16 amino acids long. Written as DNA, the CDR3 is TGCGCCAGCAGCCAAGTGGCCAGGGAGAACACCGGGGAGCTGTTTTTT. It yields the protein CASSQVARENTGELFF.

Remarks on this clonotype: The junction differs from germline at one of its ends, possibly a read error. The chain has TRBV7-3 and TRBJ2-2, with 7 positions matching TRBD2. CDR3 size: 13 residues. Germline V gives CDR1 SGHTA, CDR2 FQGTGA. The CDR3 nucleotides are TGTGCCAGCAGCTCGGGCTGGGGCGGGGGGCTGTTTTTT. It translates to CASSSGWGGGLFF.

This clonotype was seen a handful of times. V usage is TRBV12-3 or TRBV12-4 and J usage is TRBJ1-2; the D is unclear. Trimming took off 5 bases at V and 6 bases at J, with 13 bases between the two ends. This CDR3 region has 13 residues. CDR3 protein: CASSPLGNDGYTF. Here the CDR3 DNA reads TGTGCCAGCAGTCCATTGGGAAATGATGGCTACACCTTC.

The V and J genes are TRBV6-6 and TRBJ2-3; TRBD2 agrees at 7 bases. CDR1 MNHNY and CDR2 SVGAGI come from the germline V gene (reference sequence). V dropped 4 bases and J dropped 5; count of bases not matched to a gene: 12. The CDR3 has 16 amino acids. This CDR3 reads CASSSNLAGVQDTQYF. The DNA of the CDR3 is TGTGCCAGCAGTTCCAACCTGGCGGGAGTCCAAGATACGCAGTATTTT.

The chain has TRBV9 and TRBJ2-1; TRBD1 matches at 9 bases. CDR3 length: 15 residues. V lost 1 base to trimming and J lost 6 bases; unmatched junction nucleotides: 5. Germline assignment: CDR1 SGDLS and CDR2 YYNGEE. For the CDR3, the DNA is TGTGCCAGCAGCGTACTGGGGGACAGGGTCAATGAGCAGTTCTTC. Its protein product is CASSVLGDRVNEQFF.